Following are 20 T cell receptor beta chains from one sample sequenced in a study of beta chain features in type 1 diabetes (dated by TCRdb to the late 2010s). Libraries were constructed by the immunoSEQ multiplex PCR assay. The entire isolated RNA was reverse transcribed using the High Capacity cDNA Reverse Transcription Kit, and thus expressed TCRB transcripts were sequenced. In TCRdb, the immuneACCESS table is reduced to in-frame sequences with V and J assigned. These tables do not hold every clone; where another copy was compared, an unresolved V gene accounts for under half, and the others remain unexplained. This sample has about half a million clones in its table, and 25% to 35% of those were observed once. The leading ten clones occupy around 0.065% of the sample. Specimen: naive CD4+ T cells from blood. The cell subset or site label, as the study defines it: true naive CD4+ T cells. Every receptor here comes from a man aged 18 to 29 in good health.

The chain carries TRBV30 and TRBJ1-1; D is possibly TRBD1 (5 bases). Per germline, CDR1 GTSNPN and CDR2 SVGIG (reference sequence). The CDR3 sequence is 12 residues long. The V end was cut by 1 base, the J end by 5 bases, with 8 bases between. CDR3 sequence: CAWSEGRTEAFF. In DNA form, the CDR3 reads TGTGCCTGGAGTGAGGGGAGGACTGAAGCTTTCTTT.

The table lists this clone with a few counts. The chain recombines TRBV2 with TRBJ2-1; TRBD2 matches at 10 bases. The CDR3 covers 14 residues. Germline CDR1 and CDR2: SNHLY and FYNNEI. J was trimmed by 3 bases and V by 6 bases; bases with no gene match: 2. The chain's CDR3 is CASRGTSVYNEQFF. CDR3 bases: TGTGCCAGCAGGGGGACTAGCGTCTACAATGAGCAGTTCTTC. Drawing the rest from reference TRBV2 and TRBJ2-1, the complete variable domain is EPEVTQTPSHQVTQMGQEVILRCVPISNHLYFYWYRQILGQKVEFLVSFYNNEISEKSEIFDDQFSVERPDGSNFTLKIRSTKLEDSAMYFCASRGTSVYNEQFFGPGTRLTVL.

This chain joins TRBV14 and TRBJ2-1, with 10 bases fitting TRBD2. The CDR3 runs 16 residues. Trimming cost V 4 bases and J 4 bases; bases outside gene matches: 7. CDR1 is SGHDN, CDR2 FVKESK, per germline. CDR3 protein: CASSPPGLARYNEQFF. Written as DNA, the CDR3 is TGTGCCAGCAGCCCACCGGGACTAGCGAGGTACAATGAGCAGTTCTTC.

On this clone itself: The sample carries other DNA sequences with the same CDR3. The chain combines TRBV7-2 with TRBJ2-3, with D tentatively TRBD2 (6 bases). The CDR3 contains 14 residues. Trimming stripped 3 bases from V and 2 bases from J, with 9 bases between. The germline CDR1 and CDR2 sequences are SGHTA and FQGNSA. The CDR3 loop is CASSFGGSTDTQYF. The DNA of the CDR3 is TGTGCCAGCAGCTTCGGGGGTTCCACAGATACGCAGTATTTT.

This clone has more than one count but fewer than ten. The chain is built from TRBV10-3 and TRBJ2-1; 12 nucleotides match TRBD2. After removal of 6 bases from V and 5 bases from J, the junction contained 5 bases not matched to a gene. CDR1 ENHRY and CDR2 SYGVKD come from the germline V gene. The CDR3 is made up of 15 amino acids. CDR3 coding DNA: TGTGCCATCAGCACCGGGACTAGCGGGCACAATGAGCAGTTCTTC. Translated: CAISTGTSGHNEQFF.

This clone was seen a few times. The V call is TRBV30, the J call TRBJ2-2; 8 nucleotides agree with TRBD1. Germline loops: CDR1 GTSNPN, CDR2 SVGIG (reference sequence). V was pared by 0 bases and J by 3 bases, with 3 bases of the junction left unmatched. This CDR3 is 15 amino acids long. CDR3 nucleotide sequence: TGTGCCTGGAGTGTGCCAGGGGGCTACACCGGGGAGCTGTTTTTT. This encodes CAWSVPGGYTGELFF.

V usage is TRBV7-2 and J usage is TRBJ2-3; tentative D call: TRBD2 (5 bases). Germline V gene lookup returns CDR1 SGHTA and CDR2 FQGNSA. The CDR3 is made up of 15 amino acids. V was trimmed by 5 bases and J by 0 bases, leaving 12 bases between them. The CDR3 protein is CASSNREPSTDTQYF. The CDR3 nucleotides are TGTGCCAGCAGCAACCGGGAACCTAGCACAGATACGCAGTATTTT. Together with reference TRBV7-2 and TRBJ2-3, the CDR3 gives the full variable domain: GAGVSQSPSNKVTEKGKDVELRCDPISGHTALYWYRQSLGQGLEFLIYFQGNSAPDKSGLPSDRFSAERTGGSVSTLTIQRTQQEDSAVYLCASSNREPSTDTQYFGPGTRLTVL.

V is TRBV7-2 and J is TRBJ2-1, with TRBD2 identical over 7 bases. V shed 4 bases and J 4 bases; nucleotides not matched to a gene: 4. Germline V gives CDR1 SGHTA, CDR2 FQGNSA. There are 14 residues in the CDR3. Here the CDR3 reads CASSSAGPYNEQFF. The CDR3 nucleotides are TGTGCCAGCAGCTCAGCGGGACCGTACAATGAGCAGTTCTTC.

This clone appeared a few times. V and J are TRBV28 and TRBJ1-4; a weak D match, TRBD1 (6 bases). V lost 7 bases and J lost 5, with 17 bases in between. There are 15 residues in the CDR3. Germline V gene sequence: CDR1 MDHEN, CDR2 SYDVKM. CDR3 coding DNA: TGTGCCAGCAATACACCGACAGGCGCGAATGAAAAACTGTTTTTT. Residues: CASNTPTGANEKLFF.

Remarks on this clone: The same CDR3 also results from other DNA sequences found in this sample. In nucleotides, the CDR3 is TGCGCCAGCAGCCCCCTTGGGGGAGTGACAGATACGCAGTATTTT. Residues: CASSPLGGVTDTQYF. The rearrangement links TRBV4-3 to TRBJ2-3, with D perhaps given as TRBD1 or TRBD2 (5 bases each). The CDR3 has 15 residues. Germline values: CDR1 LGHNA, CDR2 YSLEER. The V end lost 4 bases, the J end lost 3 bases, and 14 bases lay between the germline ends.

This clone occurred a few times. Within the sample, other DNA sequences also encode this same CDR3. The chain carries TRBV29-1 and TRBJ2-5; TRBD2 aligns across 7 bases. This CDR3 is 16 amino acids long. From germline, CDR1 is SQVTM and CDR2 ANQGSEA. The V segment lost 6 bases and the J segment 5 bases; nucleotides outside the gene matches: 18. Here the CDR3 DNA reads TGCAGCGTCAAGGGTCGGCGGGAGCTTGAGTGGGAGACCCAGTACTTC. This encodes CSVKGRRELEWETQYF.

The chain carries TRBV30 and TRBJ2-5; the D is unclear. V was cut by 4 bases and J by 4 bases, with 13 bases left in between. The CDR3 is 13 amino acids. Germline lookup yields CDR1 GTSNPN and CDR2 SVGIG (reference sequence). CDR3: CAWNYENAETQYF. The DNA of the CDR3 is TGTGCCTGGAATTACGAGAACGCAGAGACCCAGTACTTC.

This clone has only a few counts. The CDR3 nucleotides read TGTGCCATCAGGGCGGACGGGAGCCCTAATGAAAAACTGTTTTTT. Its protein is CAIRADGSPNEKLFF. This chain uses TRBV10-3 with TRBJ1-4; D gene unclear. Germline V CDR1 and CDR2: ENHRY, SYGVKD. The CDR3 extends over 15 amino acids. Trimming removed 6 bases at V and 3 bases at J, with 14 bases between.

This rearrangement joins TRBV4-1 to TRBJ2-1, with D hard to call. The length of the CDR3 is 16 residues. V lost 1 base and J lost 4, with 14 bases in between. The germline V gene encodes CDR1 MGHRA and CDR2 YSYEKL. The DNA for the CDR3 is TGCGCCAGCAGCCAAGTAGCCAGCCAGACGTACAATGAGCAGTTCTTC. It translates to CASSQVASQTYNEQFF.

J is TRBJ2-5 and V is TRBV11-2, with D maybe TRBD1 (7 bases). In germline, CDR1 is SGHAT, CDR2 FQNNGV. Between the trimmed V and J ends, which lost 0 bases and 6 bases, there was a span of 17 bases. The CDR3 loop spans 16 amino acids. In DNA form, the CDR3 reads TGTGCCAGCAGCTTAGATTACGGCCAGGGGGGAAAGACCCAGTACTTC. Translation gives CASSLDYGQGGKTQYF.

The chain couples TRBV5-1 to TRBJ1-2; D is uncertain. Trimming pared 4 bases from V and 5 bases from J, leaving 18 bases between. The CDR3 length is 15 residues. Germline CDR1 SGHRS, CDR2 YFSETQ. The CDR3 region has the DNA TGCGCCAGCAGCCCAGCTGGAGGAGCAGGTTATGGCTACACCTTC. Its translation: CASSPAGGAGYGYTF.

The chain couples TRBV5-1 to TRBJ1-1; D gene ambiguous. The CDR3 contains 14 residues. Germline loops: CDR1 SGHRS, CDR2 YFSETQ. V lost 0 bases to trimming and J lost 0 bases, with 6 bases between them. The CDR3 sequence is CASSLAVLNTEAFF. CDR3 nucleotides: TGCGCCAGCAGCTTGGCAGTTTTGAACACTGAAGCTTTCTTT.

The genes are TRBV7-9 and TRBJ2-3; TRBD2 might be the D (7 bases). This CDR3 has 16 residues. Trimming removed 1 base at V and 3 bases at J, with 14 bases between. Germline CDR1 reads SEHNR; CDR2 reads FQNEAQ (reference sequence). CDR3 nucleotide sequence: TGTGCCAGCAGCTTAGTGCTCAGGGGAGGGACAGATACGCAGTATTTT. Its translation is CASSLVLRGGTDTQYF.

V is TRBV15 and J is TRBJ2-7; D not certain. The V end lost 0 bases, the J end lost 3 bases, and 6 bases lay between the germline ends. There are 13 residues in the CDR3. CDR1 and CDR2 from the germline V gene are LNHNV and YYDKDF (reference sequence). The CDR3 is CATSRDDLYEQYF. CDR3 nucleotide sequence: TGTGCCACCAGCAGAGATGACCTCTACGAGCAGTACTTC.

This clone was picked up a small number of times. The chain links TRBV18 to TRBJ2-6; 11 nucleotides line up with TRBD2. The CDR3 is made up of 17 amino acids. In germline, CDR1 is KGHSH, CDR2 LQKENI. V lost 5 bases to trimming and J lost 0 bases; unmatched junction nucleotides: 3. The CDR3 sequence is CASSELAGASGANVLTF. CDR3 coding DNA: TGTGCCAGCTCAGAACTAGCGGGAGCCTCTGGGGCCAACGTCCTGACTTTC.